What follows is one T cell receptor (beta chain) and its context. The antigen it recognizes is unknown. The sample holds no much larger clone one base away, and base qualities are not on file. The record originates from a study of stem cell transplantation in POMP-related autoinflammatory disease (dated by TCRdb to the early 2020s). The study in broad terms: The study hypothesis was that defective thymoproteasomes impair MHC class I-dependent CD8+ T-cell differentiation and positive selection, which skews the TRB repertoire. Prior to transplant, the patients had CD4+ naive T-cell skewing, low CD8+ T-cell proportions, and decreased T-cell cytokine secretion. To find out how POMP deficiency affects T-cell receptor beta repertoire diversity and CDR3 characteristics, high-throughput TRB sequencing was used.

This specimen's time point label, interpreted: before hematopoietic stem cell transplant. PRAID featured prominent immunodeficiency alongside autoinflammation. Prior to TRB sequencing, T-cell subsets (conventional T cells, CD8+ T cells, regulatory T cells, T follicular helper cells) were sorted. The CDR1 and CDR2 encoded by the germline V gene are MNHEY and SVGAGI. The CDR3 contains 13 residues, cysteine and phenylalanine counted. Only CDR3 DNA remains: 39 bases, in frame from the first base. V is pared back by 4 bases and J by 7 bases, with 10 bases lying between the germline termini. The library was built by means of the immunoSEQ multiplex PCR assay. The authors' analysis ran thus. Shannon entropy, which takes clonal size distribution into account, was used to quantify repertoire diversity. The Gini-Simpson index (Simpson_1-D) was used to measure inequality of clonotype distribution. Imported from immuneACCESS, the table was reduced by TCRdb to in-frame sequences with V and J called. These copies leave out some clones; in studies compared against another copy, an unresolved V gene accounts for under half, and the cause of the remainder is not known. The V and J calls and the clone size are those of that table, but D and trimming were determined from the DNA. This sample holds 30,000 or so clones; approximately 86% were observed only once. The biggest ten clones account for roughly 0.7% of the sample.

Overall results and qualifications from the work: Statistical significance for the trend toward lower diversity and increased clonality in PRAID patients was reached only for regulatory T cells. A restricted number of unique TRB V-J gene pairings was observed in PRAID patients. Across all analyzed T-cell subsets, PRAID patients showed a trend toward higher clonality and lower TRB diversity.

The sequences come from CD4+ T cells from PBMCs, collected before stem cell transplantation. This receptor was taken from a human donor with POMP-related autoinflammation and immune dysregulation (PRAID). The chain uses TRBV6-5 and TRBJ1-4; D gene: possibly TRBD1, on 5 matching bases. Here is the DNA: TGTGCCAGCAGTTCCCCTGGGACTGAAAAACTGTTTTTT. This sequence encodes CASSSPGTEKLFF.